Listed below are T cell receptor beta chains from one sample, sequenced in a study of T-cell reconstitution after alpha-beta-depleted transplantation in children. TCRdb re-analysed the PCR reads in MiXCR, keeping a single row per CDR3 protein. The table includes 220,000 or so distinct CDR3 sequences, 7.5% to 9.5% detected once. The input for sequencing was PBMCs, mostly from graft donor cells, taken 180 days after TCRalphabeta/CD19-depleted stem cell transplant. These receptors were obtained from a male patient between 10 and 17 years old who had a stem cell transplant for acute lymphoblastic leukemia, so the T cells may come from the graft donor. Both conserved end residues are part of each CDR3. The D gene is left open where the match is weak. Clone sizes are given selectively: once, few, many, or a class where the clone is expanded.

CDR3 DNA	CDR3 protein	V gene	clone size	J gene	D gene
TGTGCCAGCAGTTCCACAGGGGAGTGGGATCAGCCCCAGCATTTT	CASSSTGEWDQPQHF	TRBV12-3/TRBV12-4	many	TRBJ1-5	TRBD1
TGTGCCAGCAGGATCAGGGGTGTAGCTTTCTTT	CASRIRGVAFF	TRBV12-3/TRBV12-4	many	TRBJ1-1	-
TGTGCCATCAGTTTATGGGGTAGCACAGATACGCAGTATTTT	CAISLWGSTDTQYF	TRBV28	many	TRBJ2-3	-
TGCAGCGTTGTCCAGGGGGCCTACGAGCAGTACTTC	CSVVQGAYEQYF	TRBV29-1	many	TRBJ2-7	TRBD1
TGTGCCAGCAGCGTAGTAGTTTCGGGGGAGCTGTTTTTT	CASSVVVSGELFF	TRBV9	many	TRBJ2-2	-
TGTGCCAGCAGTCCCCGGCGAGGAGCCAAAAACATTCAGTACTTC	CASSPRRGAKNIQYF	TRBV12-3/TRBV12-4	many	TRBJ2-4	-
TGTGCCAGCAGCTTGGATGTCAGCCTATGGGGCAATGAGCAGTTCTTC	CASSLDVSLWGNEQFF	TRBV5-6	many	TRBJ2-1	-
TGCAGTGCTAGGCTTCCTCTAGCGGGGGGGCATACCGGCGAACAGTTCTTC	CSARLPLAGGHTGEQFF	TRBV20-1	many	TRBJ2-1	TRBD2
TGTGCCAGCCTTGACCACCCGGGACAGCGCTCCTACGAGCAGTACTTC	CASLDHPGQRSYEQYF	TRBV21-1	many	TRBJ2-7	-
TGTGCCAGCAGCTTAGCGGGGGGGAGCTATGGCTACACCTTC	CASSLAGGSYGYTF	TRBV7-9	-	TRBJ1-2	-
TGTGCCACCAGCAGGCTGTTCGGGGGGGGACCCAATGAGCAGTTCTTC	CATSRLFGGGPNEQFF	TRBV15	many	TRBJ2-1	TRBD2
TGTGCCAGCAGTTTAGCCGGACAGTCCTATATTACCACAGATACGCAGTATTTT	CASSLAGQSYITTDTQYF	TRBV12-3/TRBV12-4	many	TRBJ2-3	-
TGCGCCAGCAGCTTGATCCCGGGGAGTAGTGAAGCTTTCTTT	CASSLIPGSSEAFF	TRBV5-1	many	TRBJ1-1	-
TGCAGTGCGCCCCTGGGGCTAGTATACAATGAGCAGTTCTTC	CSAPLGLVYNEQFF	TRBV20-1	many	TRBJ2-1	-
TGTGCCAGCAGCTTCGGGAGGGCCGTAACCAATGAGCAGTTCTTC	CASSFGRAVTNEQFF	TRBV12-3/TRBV12-4	many	TRBJ2-1	TRBD2
TGTGCCAGCAGCTTAGATCAAATGCAGGGCACCCTAGCCAAAAACATTCAGTACTTC	CASSLDQMQGTLAKNIQYF	TRBV11-2	many	TRBJ2-4	-
TGTGCCATGAGCCCCCGGCGGTGGCTAGCGGGTACCCGGCAACACTACGAGCAGTACTTC	CAMSPRRWLAGTRQHYEQYF	TRBV4-2	-	TRBJ2-7	TRBD2
TGTGCCACCAGTGATCCTAGCCCGGTTGGCGATACGCAGTATTTT	CATSDPSPVGDTQYF	TRBV24-1	many	TRBJ2-3	-
TGCGCCAGCAGCTTGGGGGGACAGGGGCCGACCACCGGGGAGCTGTTTTTT	CASSLGGQGPTTGELFF	TRBV5-1	-	TRBJ2-2	TRBD1
TGTGCCAGCAGCTTAGTTAGTGAAGCTTTCTTT	CASSLVSEAFF	TRBV7-2	many	TRBJ1-1	-
TGTGCCGGCAGCCTAACGTGGAGCACAGATACGCAGTATTTT	CAGSLTWSTDTQYF	TRBV7-9	many	TRBJ2-3	-
TGTGCCAGCAGTCTCCTGTCCGGGACAACCTTTCAGTACTTC	CASSLLSGTTFQYF	TRBV28	many	TRBJ2-4	-
TGTGCCATCAGTGAGGCCAGGGGAAATGGCTACACCTTC	CAISEARGNGYTF	TRBV10-3	many	TRBJ1-2	-
TGTGCCAGCAGTTACCGATGGACCGTGAACACTGAAGCTTTCTTT	CASSYRWTVNTEAFF	TRBV6-5	few	TRBJ1-1	-
TGTGCCATCAGTTTATATGGGAGTGTCGACGAGCAGTACTTC	CAISLYGSVDEQYF	TRBV10-3	many	TRBJ2-7	-
TGCAGTGCTACGCCGTTGAACACTGAAGCTTTCTTT	CSATPLNTEAFF	TRBV20-1	many	TRBJ1-1	-
TGTGCCAGCAGCTTAAAGGGAGGGTCCACTGAAGCTTTCTTT	CASSLKGGSTEAFF	TRBV7-6	many	TRBJ1-1	-
TGTGCCAGCAGCTTGGGGCTCCGGGACCGAAACATTCAGTACTTC	CASSLGLRDRNIQYF	TRBV5-5	many	TRBJ2-4	-
TGTGCCAGCAGCCCCGGAGGTAACTACAATGAGCAGTTCTTC	CASSPGGNYNEQFF	TRBV11-1	many	TRBJ2-1	-
TGTGCCAGTAGCGCGCGTTCCCGGGACAGGGGAGAAAAGCCTTACAATGAGCAGTTCTTC	CASSARSRDRGEKPYNEQFF	TRBV19	few	TRBJ2-1	TRBD1
TGTGCCAGCAGACCTACTACAGGGGGCATCGGGGAGCTGTTTTTT	CASRPTTGGIGELFF	TRBV28	many	TRBJ2-2	TRBD1
TGTGCCAGCAGCGCCGCTAGAATGGGACAGAAAGACACCCAGTACTTC	CASSAARMGQKDTQYF	TRBV11-2	many	TRBJ2-5	TRBD1
TGTGCCAGCAGCTTTATGGTTTCAACTAATGAAAAACTGTTTTTT	CASSFMVSTNEKLFF	TRBV11-2	many	TRBJ1-4	-
TGCAGTGCTAGCAAGAACTCTGGAAACACCATATATTTT	CSASKNSGNTIYF	TRBV20-1	many	TRBJ1-3	-
TGCAGTGCTAGAGATTGGGCAGGGGGCAATCAGCCCCAGCATTTT	CSARDWAGGNQPQHF	TRBV20-1	-	TRBJ1-5	-
TGCAGCGTTGAGTCGGGTACCCGGAACATTCAGTACTTC	CSVESGTRNIQYF	TRBV29-1	many	TRBJ2-4	-
TGCGCCAGCAGCCAAGTGGGACAGGGTACGGGGAATTCACCCCTCCACTTT	CASSQVGQGTGNSPLHF	TRBV4-1	many	TRBJ1-6	TRBD1
TGTGCCAGCAGGTTCAGCGGGGGGGACGAGCAGTACTTC	CASRFSGGDEQYF	TRBV12-3/TRBV12-4	many	TRBJ2-7	TRBD2
TGCGCCAGCAGCCAAGTTCCGGGGATCGAGACCCAGTACTTC	CASSQVPGIETQYF	TRBV4-1	-	TRBJ2-5	-
TGTGCCACCCTGGGGTGGCGGGGAACCGGGGAGCTGTTTTTT	CATLGWRGTGELFF	TRBV2	many	TRBJ2-2	-
TGTGCCAGCAGCTTAGTCGGGCGTGGCACTGAAGCTTTCTTT	CASSLVGRGTEAFF	TRBV7-8	many	TRBJ1-1	-
TGTGCCAGCTCAGCCCTCGACAGTAATTCACCCCTCCACTTT	CASSALDSNSPLHF	TRBV18	many	TRBJ1-6	-
TGCAGTGCTAGTCCAGGGGTGAACGAGCAGTACTTC	CSASPGVNEQYF	TRBV20-1	many	TRBJ2-7	-
TGTGCCAGCACGCCAGCCGGGGAGCTGTTTTTT	CASTPAGELFF	TRBV2	many	TRBJ2-2	-
TGTGCCAGCACCGGACTAGCGGGATTTTTCACAGATACGCAGTATTTT	CASTGLAGFFTDTQYF	TRBV6-2/TRBV6-3	-	TRBJ2-3	TRBD2
TGTGCCAGCAGTCCGTATGGGGGGCAGAACACCGGGGAGCTGTTTTTT	CASSPYGGQNTGELFF	TRBV5-4	many	TRBJ2-2	-
TGCGCCAGCAGCTTGGGACTAGCGGCCTACAATGAGCAGTTCTTC	CASSLGLAAYNEQFF	TRBV5-1	many	TRBJ2-1	TRBD2
TGTGCCAGCAGCTCACAACAACGACTAGGGACCGGGGAGCTGTTTTTT	CASSSQQRLGTGELFF	TRBV7-8	many	TRBJ2-2	-
TGTGCCAGCAGCAACCCGGTGGGCGGGGAGCTGTTTTTT	CASSNPVGGELFF	TRBV7-2	many	TRBJ2-2	-
TGTGCCAGCAGTTTAGCGAAAGGGAACACTGAAGCTTTCTTT	CASSLAKGNTEAFF	TRBV12-3/TRBV12-4	many	TRBJ1-1	-
TGCAGCGTTGAAGGGAGCGGGGACAGACCTACTAACTATGGCTACACCTTC	CSVEGSGDRPTNYGYTF	TRBV29-1	many	TRBJ1-2	TRBD1
TGTGCCAGCAGTTTGGGGAGAACTGAAGCTTTCTTT	CASSLGRTEAFF	TRBV12-3/TRBV12-4	many	TRBJ1-1	-
TGTGCCAGCAGTTTTCCTCCCGACGGCCAAGAGACCCAGTACTTC	CASSFPPDGQETQYF	TRBV12-3/TRBV12-4	many	TRBJ2-5	-
TGTGCCATCAGTGAGGGGCAGCATACCTCCTACGAGCAGTACTTC	CAISEGQHTSYEQYF	TRBV10-3	many	TRBJ2-7	-
TGTGCCATCAGTGAGACAGGGGAGGGCTACGAGCAGTACTTC	CAISETGEGYEQYF	TRBV10-3	-	TRBJ2-7	-
TGTGCCAGCAGTTTGGACAGCTTCGGAGTGCAGTACTTC	CASSLDSFGVQYF	TRBV28	once	TRBJ2-7	-
TGTGCCAGCAGCCGGCTGGGACAGGGCTTAAACATTCAGTACTTC	CASSRLGQGLNIQYF	TRBV7-9	many	TRBJ2-4	TRBD1
TGTGCCAGCAGCTCCGACAGGCCTGGAAACACCATATATTTT	CASSSDRPGNTIYF	TRBV7-9	many	TRBJ1-3	-